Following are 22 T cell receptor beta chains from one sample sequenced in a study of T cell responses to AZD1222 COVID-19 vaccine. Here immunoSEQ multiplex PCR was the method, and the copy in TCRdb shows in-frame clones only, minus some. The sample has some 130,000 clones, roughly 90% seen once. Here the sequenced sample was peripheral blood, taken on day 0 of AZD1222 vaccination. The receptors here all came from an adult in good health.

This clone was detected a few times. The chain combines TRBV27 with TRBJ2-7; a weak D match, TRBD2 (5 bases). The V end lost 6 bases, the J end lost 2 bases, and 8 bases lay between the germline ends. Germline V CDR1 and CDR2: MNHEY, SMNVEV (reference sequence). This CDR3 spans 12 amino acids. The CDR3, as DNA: TGTGCCAGCAGCGCGGGTACCTACGAGCAGTACTTC. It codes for CASSAGTYEQYF.

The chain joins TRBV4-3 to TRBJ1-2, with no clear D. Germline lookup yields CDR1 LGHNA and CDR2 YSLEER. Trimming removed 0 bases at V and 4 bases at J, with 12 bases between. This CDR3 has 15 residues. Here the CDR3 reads CASSQDEREAYGYTF. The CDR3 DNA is TGCGCCAGCAGCCAAGACGAGAGGGAAGCCTATGGCTACACCTTC.

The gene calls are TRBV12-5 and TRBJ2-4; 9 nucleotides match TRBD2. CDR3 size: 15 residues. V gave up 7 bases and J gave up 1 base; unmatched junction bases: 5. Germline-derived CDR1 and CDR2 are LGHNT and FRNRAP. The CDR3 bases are TGTGCTAGTGCCGCTAGCGGGACCGCCAAAAACATTCAGTACTTC. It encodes CASAASGTAKNIQYF.

CDR3 amino acids: CASSADSLNTEAFF. The CDR3 coding sequence is TGTGCCAGCAGCGCGGACAGCTTGAACACTGAAGCTTTCTTT. The chain has TRBV7-9 and TRBJ1-1, with D maybe TRBD1 (6 bases). Trimming cost V 5 bases and J 0 bases, with 10 bases left between them. The V gene's germline CDR1 is SEHNR and CDR2 FQNEAQ (reference sequence). The CDR3 length is 14 residues. The full variable domain, its missing parts supplied by reference TRBV7-9 and TRBJ1-1, is DTGVSQNPRHKITKRGQNVTFRCDPISEHNRLYWYRQTLGQGPEFLTYFQNEAQLEKSRLLSDRFSAERPKGSFSTLEIQRTEQGDSAMYLCASSADSLNTEAFFGQGTRLTVV.

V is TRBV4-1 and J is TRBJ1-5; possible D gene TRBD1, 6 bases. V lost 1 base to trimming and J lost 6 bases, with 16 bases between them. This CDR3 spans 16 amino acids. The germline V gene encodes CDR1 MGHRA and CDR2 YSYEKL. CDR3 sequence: CASSQGDKVSAQPQHF. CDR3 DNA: TGCGCCAGCAGCCAAGGGGACAAGGTGTCGGCTCAGCCCCAGCATTTT.

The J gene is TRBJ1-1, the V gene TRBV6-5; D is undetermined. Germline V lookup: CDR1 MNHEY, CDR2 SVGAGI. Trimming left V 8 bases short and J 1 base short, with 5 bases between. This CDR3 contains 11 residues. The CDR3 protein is CASQQNTEAFF. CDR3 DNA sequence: TGTGCCAGCCAACAGAACACTGAAGCTTTCTTT.

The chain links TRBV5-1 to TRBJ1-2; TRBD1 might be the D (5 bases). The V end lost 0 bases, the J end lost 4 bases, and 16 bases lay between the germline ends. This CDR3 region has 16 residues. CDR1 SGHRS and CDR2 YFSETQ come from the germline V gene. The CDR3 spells CASSLDRLPGTYGYTF. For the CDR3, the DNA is TGCGCCAGCAGCTTGGACCGACTCCCCGGGACCTATGGCTACACCTTC.

The CDR3 DNA is TGTGCCAGCAGTTACTCTCCCGAACTAGACATTCATAATTCACCCCTCCACTTT. Its translation: CASSYSPELDIHNSPLHF. The chain employs TRBV6-2 or TRBV6-3 and TRBJ1-6; D call uncertain. The germline gives CDR1 MNHEY, CDR2 SVGEGT. CDR3 length equals 18 residues. V was shortened by 0 bases and J by 5 bases, with 17 bases between the two germline ends.

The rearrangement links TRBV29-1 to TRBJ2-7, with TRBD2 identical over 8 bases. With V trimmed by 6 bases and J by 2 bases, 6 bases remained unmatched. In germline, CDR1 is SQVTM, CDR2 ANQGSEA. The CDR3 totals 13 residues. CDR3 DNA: TGCAGCGTCTTCGGGACTAGTCCCTACGAGCAGTACTTC. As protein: CSVFGTSPYEQYF.

CDR3 residues: CATSDPARGPHGEQFF. DNA of the CDR3: TGTGCCACCAGTGATCCCGCCCGGGGGCCTCACGGTGAGCAGTTCTTC. J is TRBJ2-1 and V is TRBV24-1; D tentatively fits TRBD1 or TRBD2 (6 bases each). V lost 3 bases to trimming and J lost 9 bases, with 20 bases between them. Germline loops: CDR1 KGHDR, CDR2 SFDVKD. The CDR3 is 16 residues long.

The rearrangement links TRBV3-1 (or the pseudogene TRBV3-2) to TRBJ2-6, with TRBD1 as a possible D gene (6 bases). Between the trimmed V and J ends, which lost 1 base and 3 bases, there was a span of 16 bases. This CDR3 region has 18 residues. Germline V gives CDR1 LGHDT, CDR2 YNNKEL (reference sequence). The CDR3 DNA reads TGTGCCAGCAGCCAAGTGGCAGGGGAAATATATGGGGCCAACGTCCTGACTTTC. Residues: CASSQVAGEIYGANVLTF.

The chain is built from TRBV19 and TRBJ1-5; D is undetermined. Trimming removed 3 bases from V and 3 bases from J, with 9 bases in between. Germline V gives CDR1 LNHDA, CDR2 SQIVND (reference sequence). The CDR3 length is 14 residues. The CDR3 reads CASSIMGYNQPQHF. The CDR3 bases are TGTGCCAGTAGTATTATGGGATACAATCAGCCCCAGCATTTT. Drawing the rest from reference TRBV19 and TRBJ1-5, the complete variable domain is DGGITQSPKYLFRKEGQNVTLSCEQNLNHDAMYWYRQDPGQGLRLIYYSQIVNDFQKGDIAEGYSVSREKKESFPLTVTSAQKNPTAFYLCASSIMGYNQPQHFGDGTRLSIL.

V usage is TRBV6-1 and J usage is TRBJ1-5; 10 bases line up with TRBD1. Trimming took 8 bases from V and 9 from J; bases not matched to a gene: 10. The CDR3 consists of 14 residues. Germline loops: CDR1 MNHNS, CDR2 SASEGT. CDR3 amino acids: CASQTGGRYGPQHF. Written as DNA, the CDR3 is TGTGCCAGCCAGACAGGGGGCCGTTATGGGCCCCAGCATTTT.

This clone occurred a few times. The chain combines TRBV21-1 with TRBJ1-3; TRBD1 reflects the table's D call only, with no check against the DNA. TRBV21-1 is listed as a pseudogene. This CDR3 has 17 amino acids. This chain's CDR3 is CASSKFYRVFSGNTIYF. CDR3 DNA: TGTGCCAGCAGCAAATTTTACAGGGTCTTCTCTGGAAACACCATATATTTT.

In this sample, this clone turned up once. The DNA for the CDR3 is TGTGCCAGCAGTCCAGAGGTAGCAATCTCCTACAATGAGCAGTTCTTC. Residues: CASSPEVAISYNEQFF. J is TRBJ2-1 and V is TRBV27; D ambiguous. The CDR3 is 16 residues long. Germline CDR1 is MNHEY and CDR2 is SMNVEV (reference sequence). The ends were cut back, 5 bases at V and 0 bases at J, with 14 bases in the middle.

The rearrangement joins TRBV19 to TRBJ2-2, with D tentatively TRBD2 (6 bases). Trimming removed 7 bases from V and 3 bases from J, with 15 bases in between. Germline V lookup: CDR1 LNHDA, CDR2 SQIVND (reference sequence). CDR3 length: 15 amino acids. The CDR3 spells CASKSRRGDTGELFF. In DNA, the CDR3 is TGTGCCAGTAAAAGTCGGAGGGGCGACACCGGGGAGCTGTTTTTT.

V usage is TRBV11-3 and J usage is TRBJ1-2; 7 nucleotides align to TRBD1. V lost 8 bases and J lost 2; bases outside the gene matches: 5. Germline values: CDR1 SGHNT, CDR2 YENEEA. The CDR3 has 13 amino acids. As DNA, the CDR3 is TGTGCCAGCCGATGGGACAGAAACTATGGCTACACCTTC. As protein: CASRWDRNYGYTF.

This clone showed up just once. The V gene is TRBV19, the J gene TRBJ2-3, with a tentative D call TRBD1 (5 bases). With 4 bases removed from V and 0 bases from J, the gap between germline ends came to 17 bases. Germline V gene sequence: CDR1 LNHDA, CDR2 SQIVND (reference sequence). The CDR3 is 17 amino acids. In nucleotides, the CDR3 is TGTGCCAGTAGTAGGGGCCCCCAGTGGCGAAGCACAGATACGCAGTATTTT. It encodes CASSRGPQWRSTDTQYF.

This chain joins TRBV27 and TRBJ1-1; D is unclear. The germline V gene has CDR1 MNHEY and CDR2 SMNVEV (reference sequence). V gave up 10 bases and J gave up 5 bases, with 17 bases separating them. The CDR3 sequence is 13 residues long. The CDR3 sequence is CATRTGWRTEAFF. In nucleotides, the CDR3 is TGTGCCACCCGGACGGGTTGGAGGACTGAAGCTTTCTTT.

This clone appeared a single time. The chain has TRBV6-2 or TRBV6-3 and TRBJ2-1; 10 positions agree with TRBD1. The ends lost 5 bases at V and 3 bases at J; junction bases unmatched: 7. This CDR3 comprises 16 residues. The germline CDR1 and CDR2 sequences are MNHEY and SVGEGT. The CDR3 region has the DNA TGTGCCAGCAGTCGGCGGGGACAGGGGCTCTACAATGAGCAGTTCTTC. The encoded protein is CASSRRGQGLYNEQFF.

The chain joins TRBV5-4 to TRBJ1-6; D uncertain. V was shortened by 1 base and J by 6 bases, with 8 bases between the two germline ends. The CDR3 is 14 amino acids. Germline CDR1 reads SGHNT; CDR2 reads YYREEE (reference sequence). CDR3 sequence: CASSLLGGNSPLHF. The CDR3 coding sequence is TGTGCCAGCAGCTTGCTGGGAGGTAATTCACCCCTCCACTTT.

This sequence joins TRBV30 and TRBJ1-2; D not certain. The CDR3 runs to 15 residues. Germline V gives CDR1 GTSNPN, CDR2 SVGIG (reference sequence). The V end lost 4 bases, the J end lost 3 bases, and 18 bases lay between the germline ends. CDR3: CAWNIGEFPHYGYTF. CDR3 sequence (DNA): TGTGCCTGGAATATTGGAGAGTTCCCCCACTATGGCTACACCTTC. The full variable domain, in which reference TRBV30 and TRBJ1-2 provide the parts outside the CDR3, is SQTIHQWPATLVQPVGSPLSLECTVEGTSNPNLYWYRQAAGRGLQLLFYSVGIGQISSEVPQNLSASRPQDRQFILSSKKLLLSDSGFYLCAWNIGEFPHYGYTFGSGTRLTVV.